Included here is one T cell receptor (beta chain) sequence, with context. Its antigen is not identified. After removal of 6 bases from V and 4 bases from J, the junction contained 2 bases not matched to a gene. The CDR3 has 12 residues. Germline values: CDR1 SQVTM, CDR2 ANQGSEA. The data stem from a study of T cell responses to AZD1222 COVID-19 vaccine. Study-wide background: Samples with a second dose at about 4 or about 12 weeks were pooled together.

Method: immunoSEQ multiplex PCR; TCRdb's copy keeps in-frame clones and lacks some. Of around 80,000 clones in the sample, approximately 91% are singletons; the top ten hold around 5.2%. General observations from the study: The reported proportion of spike-specific TCRs targeting unmutated variant regions was nearly half. Donors in the cohort were predominantly white British and more often female, and clonal diversity was possibly underestimated. Spike-wide vaccine-associated CD4 TCRs dominated at 160-218 and 743-854.

The chain recombines TRBV29-1 with TRBJ2-7, with 11 nucleotides matching TRBD1. The material was peripheral blood, obtained on day 0 of AZD1222 vaccination. This receptor was taken from an adult in good health. The chain's CDR3 is CSVGDRGYEQYF. In nucleotides, the CDR3 is TGCAGCGTGGGGGACAGGGGGTACGAGCAGTACTTC.